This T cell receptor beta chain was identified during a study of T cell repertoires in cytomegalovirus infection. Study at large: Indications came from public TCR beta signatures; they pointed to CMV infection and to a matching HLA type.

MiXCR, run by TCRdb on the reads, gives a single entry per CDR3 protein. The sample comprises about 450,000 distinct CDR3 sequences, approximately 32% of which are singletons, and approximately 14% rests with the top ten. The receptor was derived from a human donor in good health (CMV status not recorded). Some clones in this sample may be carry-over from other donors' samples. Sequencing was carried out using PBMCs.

The CDR3 protein is CASGLPGQGSYNEQFF. CDR3 coding DNA: TGTGCCAGCGGTCTACCGGGACAGGGGTCCTACAATGAGCAGTTCTTC. V and J are TRBV27 and TRBJ2-1, with 10 positions matching TRBD1. The CDR3 loop spans 16 amino acids. Germline values: CDR1 MNHEY, CDR2 SMNVEV (reference sequence). Trimming cost V 8 bases and J 1 base; bases outside gene matches: 8.